The rows below give T cell receptor beta chains drawn from one sample of a study of T cells in localized non-small cell lung cancer. Using immunoSEQ multiplex PCR, the repertoire was profiled, and TCRdb retains in-frame clones only, with some absent. Found here are about 72,000 clones, roughly 84% of them singletons; the top ten hold around 1.3%. The starting material was peripheral blood, obtained before any cancer treatment. These receptors all come from a female donor at least 60 years old with stage I lung adenocarcinoma. Both conserved end residues are part of each CDR3. D genes are given only for firm matches. The size field is filled for only some rows; it gives once, few, many or a size class.

j_call	cdr3_length	v_call	clone_size	d_call	cdr3_nt	cdr3_aa
TRBJ2-4	17	TRBV6-4	.	TRBD2	TGTGCCAGCAGTGACTCGGCTAGCGGAGCCAACAAAAACATTCAGTACTTC	CASSDSASGANKNIQYF
TRBJ2-1	15	TRBV4-2	.	TRBD2	TGTGCCAGCTCCTATGGGACTAGCGGCTACAATGAGCAGTTCTTC	CASSYGTSGYNEQFF
TRBJ1-1	15	TRBV15	.	TRBD1	TGTGCCACCAGCAGAGCACAGGGGGTGAACACTGAAGCTTTCTTT	CATSRAQGVNTEAFF
TRBJ1-4	16	TRBV6-6	.	TRBD1	TGTGCCAGCAGTTACCCGGCGACAGGGGGGAGGGAAAAACTGTTTTTT	CASSYPATGGREKLFF
TRBJ2-2	15	TRBV7-9	few	TRBD2	TGTGCCAGCTTTAAAGGACTAGCGGGCACCGGGGAGCTGTTTTTT	CASFKGLAGTGELFF
TRBJ2-7	15	TRBV2	few	TRBD2	TGTGCCAGCAGTGAACTAGCGGGGGGGTATTACGAGCAGTACTTC	CASSELAGGYYEQYF
TRBJ1-1	14	TRBV12-5	.	TRBD1	TGTGCTAGTGGCCTTACAGGGGGCTGGACTGAAGCTTTCTTT	CASGLTGGWTEAFF
TRBJ2-1	15	TRBV5-1	.	TRBD2	TGCGCCAGCAGCTTGGGCGGGACTAGGCCAAACGAGCAGTTCTTC	CASSLGGTRPNEQFF
TRBJ2-1	14	TRBV10-1	.	.	TGCGCCAGCAGGGGACTCCCTTCCTACAATGAGCAGTTCTTC	CASRGLPSYNEQFF
TRBJ2-3	14	TRBV2	.	TRBD2	TGTGCCAGCTCAAGGAGCGGGGGCCAAGATACGCAGTATTTT	CASSRSGGQDTQYF
TRBJ1-1	15	TRBV28	once	.	TGTGCCAGCAGTTTTTGGGCAGACAATAGCGGTGAAGCTTTCTTT	CASSFWADNSGEAFF
TRBJ2-5	14	TRBV5-1	.	.	TGCGCCAGCAGCATGGGCCTTAGCGGAGAGACCCAGTACTTC	CASSMGLSGETQYF
TRBJ2-1	13	TRBV19	few	TRBD2	TGTGCCAGTAGTGCGGGAGTCTACAATGAGCAGTTCTTC	CASSAGVYNEQFF
TRBJ1-2	15	TRBV6-1	.	.	TGTGCCAGCACGCCGGACGGGGCCGCGAACTATGGCTACACCTTC	CASTPDGAANYGYTF
TRBJ1-5	15	TRBV29-1	few	.	TGCAGCGTTCAAACGGAAACAGGTTACAATCAGCCCCAGCATTTT	CSVQTETGYNQPQHF
TRBJ2-1	15	TRBV9	.	TRBD2	TGTGCCAGCAGCCCCCGGGACTACAGGAACAATGAGCAGTTCTTC	CASSPRDYRNNEQFF
TRBJ1-4	14	TRBV19	few	.	TGTGCCAGTAAGGAGGGGCCGGTCAATGAAAAACTGTTTTTT	CASKEGPVNEKLFF
TRBJ2-2	15	TRBV5-4	few	.	TGTGCCAGCAGCTCCTCCCCGGGTCACCCCGGGGAGCTGTTTTTT	CASSSSPGHPGELFF
TRBJ2-1	13	TRBV28	.	.	TGTGCCAGCAGTAGGGTTAACTACAATGAGCAGTTCTTC	CASSRVNYNEQFF
TRBJ1-2	14	TRBV12-5	.	.	TGTGCTAGTGGTTTGGGGACAGTTTTGGCTGGCTACACCTTC	CASGLGTVLAGYTF
TRBJ2-7	17	TRBV9	.	.	TGTGCCAGCAGCGTAGCCCCCCTACGCGGAAGCCCCTACGAGCAGTACTTC	CASSVAPLRGSPYEQYF
TRBJ1-3	14	TRBV7-9	.	TRBD1	TGTGCCAGCAGCACAGGGGCTTCTGGAAACACCATATATTTT	CASSTGASGNTIYF
TRBJ2-7	15	TRBV2	.	TRBD2	TGTGCCAGCAGTGAAGGCAGCGGGACTGCCCACGAGCAGTACTTC	CASSEGSGTAHEQYF
TRBJ2-1	15	TRBV5-4	.	.	TGTGCCAGCAGCTTGGTAGGGGGGAATTACAATGAGCAGTTCTTC	CASSLVGGNYNEQFF
TRBJ2-3	15	TRBV29-1	few	.	TGCAGCGTTGACCTTCACCCGGGAGCAGCAGATACGCAGTATTTT	CSVDLHPGAADTQYF
TRBJ1-3	15	TRBV28	once	TRBD1	TGTGCCAGCAGAAGCGACAGGGTGCCTGGAAACACCATATATTTT	CASRSDRVPGNTIYF